These 30 T cell receptor beta chains share one sample of origin, sequenced in a study of shared T cell receptors in the human thymus. Measured with immunoSEQ multiplex PCR; TCRdb has only the in-frame clones, and not every one. The top ten hold roughly 0.013% of the sample, which has 500,000 to 550,000 clones, about 80% seen once. These data were also reused for a study on human thymus T cells.

Sequenced material: thymocytes. The receptors come from a boy less than two years old with a congenital heart defect.

This chain uses TRBV28 with TRBJ2-7, with D perhaps TRBD1 (5 bases). Germline values: CDR1 MDHEN, CDR2 SYDVKM. This CDR3 has 15 amino acids. Trimming took off 8 bases at V and 0 bases at J, with 17 bases between the two ends. The chain's CDR3 is CASGLRGYDSYEQYF. The CDR3 DNA sequence: TGTGCCAGCGGATTAAGGGGTTATGACTCCTACGAGCAGTACTTC.

The CDR3 is CASSKWTGVEDTQYF. DNA of the CDR3: TGTGCCAGCAGCAAATGGACAGGGGTTGAAGATACGCAGTATTTT. The chain has TRBV21-1 and TRBJ2-3; TRBD1, the table's D call, lacks a check against the DNA. TRBV21-1 is reported as a pseudogene. The CDR3 length is 15 residues.

This chain's CDR3 is CASSQETRKGAHTDTQYF. Written as DNA, the CDR3 is TGTGCCAGCAGCCAAGAGACTAGAAAGGGAGCTCACACAGATACGCAGTATTTT. V gene TRBV4-2 combines with J gene TRBJ2-3; TRBD2 is a possible D gene (6 bases). The germline V gene has CDR1 LGHNA and CDR2 YNFKEQ. Trimming removed 0 bases at V and 2 bases at J, with 18 bases between. CDR3 length equals 18 residues.

The chain recombines TRBV29-1 with TRBJ2-1; no firm D call. With 0 bases removed from V and 7 bases from J, the gap between germline ends came to 13 bases. Germline V gene sequence: CDR1 SQVTM, CDR2 ANQGSEA. The CDR3 is made up of 14 amino acids. The CDR3 DNA reads as TGCAGCGTTGAAGATGAAGCTAGTAAGAATGAGCAGTTCTTC. It translates to CSVEDEASKNEQFF.

This chain uses TRBV30 with TRBJ1-2; 10 bases match TRBD1. The CDR3 runs 13 residues. Germline V gives CDR1 GTSNPN, CDR2 SVGIG (reference sequence). V gave up 3 bases and J gave up 8 bases; unmatched junction bases: 6. CDR3 bases: TGTGCCTGGAGGTCCGGGACAGGGGAAGGCTACACCTTC. This gives the protein CAWRSGTGEGYTF.

V gene TRBV30 combines with J gene TRBJ2-3, with D perhaps TRBD1 (5 bases). The CDR3 runs to 16 residues. V gave up 3 bases and J gave up 3 bases, with 19 bases separating them. Per the germline V gene, CDR1 is GTSNPN and CDR2 is SVGIG (reference sequence). In DNA, the CDR3 is TGTGCCTGGAGCCAACCTGACCAACACAGGACAGATACGCAGTATTTT. It translates to CAWSQPDQHRTDTQYF.

This clone came up a few times. This rearrangement joins TRBV5-5 to TRBJ2-7; 15 nucleotides agree with TRBD2. Trimming removed 4 bases from V and 7 bases from J; junction bases left unmatched: 9. The germline CDR1 and CDR2 sequences are SGHKS and YYEKEE (reference sequence). This CDR3 has 16 amino acids. CDR3 sequence reads: CASSPGLAGGPREQYF. The CDR3 bases are TGTGCCAGCAGCCCGGGACTAGCGGGAGGACCAAGGGAGCAGTACTTC.

The chain employs TRBV27 and TRBJ1-3; weak D call: TRBD1 (5 bases). Per the germline V gene, CDR1 is MNHEY and CDR2 is SMNVEV (reference sequence). This CDR3 region has 16 residues. V shed 8 bases and J shed 0 bases, with 17 bases lying between them. The CDR3 sequence: CASSRSGGSSGNTIYF. DNA for the CDR3: TGTGCCAGCTCCCGGTCGGGGGGAAGCTCTGGAAACACCATATATTTT.

The chain links TRBV5-1 to TRBJ2-2; possible D gene TRBD1, 6 bases. The germline V and J ends were trimmed by 4 bases and 4 bases, with 20 bases remaining between them. Germline CDR1 is SGHRS and CDR2 is YFSETQ. The CDR3 is 17 residues long. CDR3: CASSEDWTAWGTGELFF. DNA for the CDR3: TGCGCCAGCAGCGAAGATTGGACAGCTTGGGGCACCGGGGAGCTGTTTTTT.

The V and J genes are TRBV5-4 and TRBJ2-1, with TRBD2 matching 11 bases. Germline V CDR1 and CDR2: SGHNT, YYREEE (reference sequence). CDR3 length: 16 amino acids. After removal of 2 bases from V and 6 bases from J, the junction contained 7 bases not matched to a gene. CDR3 coding DNA: TGTGCCAGCAGCTTCATAGCGGGAGGGCCCCCCAATGAGCAGTTCTTC. Its translation: CASSFIAGGPPNEQFF.

The rearrangement uses TRBV27 and TRBJ2-7; 10 nucleotides agree with TRBD2. Per germline, CDR1 MNHEY and CDR2 SMNVEV (reference sequence). The ends lost 1 base at V and 4 bases at J; junction bases unmatched: 10. The CDR3 spans 17 residues. CDR3 loop: CASSLWGSGRPLYEQYF. The CDR3 bases are TGTGCCAGCAGTTTATGGGGTAGCGGGAGGCCATTATACGAGCAGTACTTC.

V usage is TRBV6-1 and J usage is TRBJ1-2; 10 nucleotides align to TRBD1. Germline V gene data show CDR1 as MNHNS and CDR2 as SASEGT. Unmatched junction bases numbered 11, after V lost 3 bases and J lost 4 bases. The CDR3 runs 17 residues. The CDR3 nucleotides are TGTGCCAGCAGTGACGGACAGGGGGGGGAGGAGGGCTATGGCTACACCTTC. It specifies CASSDGQGGEEGYGYTF.

This chain links TRBV11-3 with TRBJ2-7; a possible D gene is TRBD2 (6 bases). The CDR3 contains 15 residues. Germline assignment: CDR1 SGHNT and CDR2 YENEEA. V dropped 1 base and J dropped 1 base, with 11 bases sitting between them. Here the CDR3 DNA reads TGTGCCAGCAGCTTAGGGGAGGCTCTTTCCTACGAGCAGTACTTC. As protein: CASSLGEALSYEQYF.

This clone was seen only a few times. The chain is built from TRBV18 and TRBJ1-4, with 10 bases aligning to TRBD1. Germline V gene data show CDR1 as KGHSH and CDR2 as LQKENI. Trimming at V came to 3 bases and at J to 3 bases, leaving 7 bases not matched to a gene. The CDR3 loop spans 17 amino acids. CDR3: CASSPQRDRGANEKLFF. In DNA, the CDR3 is TGTGCCAGCTCACCCCAGCGGGACAGGGGAGCTAATGAAAAACTGTTTTTT.

This rearrangement joins TRBV7-9 to TRBJ2-7, with TRBD1 matching 8 bases. The CDR3 runs to 15 residues. In germline, CDR1 is SEHNR, CDR2 FQNEAQ (reference sequence). The junction had 9 bases not matched to a gene; V was cut back by 5 bases and J by 3 bases. The CDR3 DNA reads TGTGCCAGCAGCATGCTCCAGGGGGCGATCTACGAGCAGTACTTC. This encodes CASSMLQGAIYEQYF.

The V gene is TRBV4-3, the J gene TRBJ1-2; 11 bases are a match to TRBD1. CDR1 is LGHNA and CDR2 is YSLEER in the germline V gene. This CDR3 spans 18 amino acids. The V and J ends lost 2 bases and 4 bases, in that order; junction bases with no gene match: 12. The CDR3 DNA follows: TGCGCCAGCAGCCAACGGCTTTTGGACAGGGGGCCGAGCTATGGCTACACCTTC. Protein product: CASSQRLLDRGPSYGYTF.

The V gene is TRBV11-2, the J gene TRBJ2-7; TRBD1 matches 7 bases. J lost 0 bases, V lost 2 bases, and 10 bases had no gene match. The CDR3 contains 17 residues. Germline loops: CDR1 SGHAT, CDR2 FQNNGV. CDR3 DNA: TGTGCCAGCAGCTTACGGGTCGGGACAGTCCACTCCTACGAGCAGTACTTC. This codes for CASSLRVGTVHSYEQYF.

The gene calls are TRBV15 and TRBJ2-7; 8 bases agree with TRBD2. This CDR3 spans 13 amino acids. V trimming: 7 bases; J trimming: 2 bases; junction bases outside the gene matches: 4. Germline CDR1 is LNHNV and CDR2 is YYDKDF (reference sequence). The CDR3 is CATTGGQAYEQYF. The CDR3 DNA reads as TGTGCCACCACGGGGGGGCAAGCCTACGAGCAGTACTTC. Filled out from reference TRBV15 and TRBJ2-7, the complete variable domain reads DAMVIQNPRYQVTQFGKPVTLSCSQTLNHNVMYWYQQKSSQAPKLLFHYYDKDFNNEADTPDNFQSRRPNTSFCFLDIRSPGLGDTAMYLCATTGGQAYEQYFGPGTRLTVT.

The chain uses TRBV6-4 and TRBJ2-5; D gene ambiguous. V was clipped by 5 bases and J by 2 bases, with 12 bases between them. Germline assignment: CDR1 MRHNA and CDR2 SNTAGT. The CDR3 length is 14 residues. The CDR3 sequence: CASSSRQAQETQYF. The CDR3, as DNA: TGTGCCAGCAGTTCTCGACAAGCACAAGAGACCCAGTACTTC.

This chain uses TRBV7-3 with TRBJ2-7; 14 bases map to TRBD2. The ends lost 5 bases at V and 5 bases at J; junction bases unmatched: 11. Per germline, CDR1 SGHTA and CDR2 FQGTGA. The CDR3 is 17 amino acids. Written as DNA, the CDR3 is TGTGCCAGCAGCCCCGGGACTAGCGGGAGCCGTCCCCACGAGCAGTACTTC. Residues: CASSPGTSGSRPHEQYF.

This sequence joins TRBV10-3 and TRBJ2-5; D is possibly TRBD2 (5 bases). With 3 bases removed from V and 5 bases from J, the gap between germline ends came to 10 bases. This CDR3 comprises 13 residues. Germline CDR1 ENHRY, CDR2 SYGVKD. CDR3 in amino acids: CAISEPRRETQYF. The CDR3 bases are TGTGCCATCAGTGAACCAAGGAGGGAGACCCAGTACTTC.

This clone was seen more than once but under ten times. The chain couples TRBV7-2 to TRBJ2-5; TRBD2 is a possible D gene (7 bases). The germline V and J ends were trimmed by 5 bases and 3 bases, with 16 bases remaining between them. Germline CDR1 SGHTA, CDR2 FQGNSA. The CDR3 contains 15 residues. The CDR3 DNA reads as TGTGCCAGCAGCGCAGAGGGGGGGTGGGAAGAGACCCAGTACTTC. Its translation: CASSAEGGWEETQYF.

This chain uses TRBV25-1 with TRBJ2-7; D perhaps matches TRBD2 (6 bases). V was cut by 10 bases and J by 6 bases, with 19 bases left in between. CDR1 and CDR2 from the germline V gene are MGHDK and SYGVNS. The CDR3 sequence is 13 residues long. The chain's CDR3 is CAIYIAERGEQYF. The CDR3, as DNA: TGTGCCATCTACATAGCGGAGAGGGGCGAGCAGTACTTC.

As DNA, the CDR3 is TGCGCCAGCAGCTCCAACTACGAGCAGTACTTC. Protein product: CASSSNYEQYF. The V and J genes are TRBV5-1 and TRBJ2-7; D is undetermined. V lost 3 bases to trimming and J lost 3 bases, with 4 bases between them. The CDR3 loop spans 11 amino acids. The germline V gene has CDR1 SGHRS and CDR2 YFSETQ.

V gene TRBV29-1 combines with J gene TRBJ2-5; tentative D call: TRBD2 (6 bases). V was pared by 4 bases and J by 0 bases, with 12 bases between. The CDR3 has 14 residues. Germline lookup yields CDR1 SQVTM and CDR2 ANQGSEA. CDR3: CSVVGGPNQETQYF. As DNA, the CDR3 is TGCAGCGTTGTGGGGGGTCCAAACCAAGAGACCCAGTACTTC.

Remarks on this clone: This sample also contains other DNA sequences that code for the same CDR3. This rearrangement joins TRBV7-9 to TRBJ2-5; 8 nucleotides align to TRBD1. Looked up from germline, CDR1 is SEHNR and CDR2 is FQNEAQ (reference sequence). Trimming removed 5 bases from V and 5 bases from J; junction bases left unmatched: 4. The CDR3 contains 13 residues. The CDR3 region is CASSTGGKETQYF. The DNA for the CDR3 is TGTGCCAGCAGCACAGGGGGTAAGGAGACCCAGTACTTC. The entire variable domain, with the rest obtained from reference TRBV7-9 and TRBJ2-5, is as follows: DTGVSQNPRHKITKRGQNVTFRCDPISEHNRLYWYRQTLGQGPEFLTYFQNEAQLEKSRLLSDRFSAERPKGSFSTLEIQRTEQGDSAMYLCASSTGGKETQYFGPGTRLLVL.

The chain employs TRBV9 and TRBJ2-3; 10 bases line up with TRBD1. There are 21 residues in the CDR3. V shed 0 bases and J 8 bases; nucleotides not matched to a gene: 24. Germline V gene lookup returns CDR1 SGDLS and CDR2 YYNGEE. Here the CDR3 DNA reads TGTGCCAGCAGCGTAGAAGGGATTGGGACAGGGGCCACCCCCCACGTGGGTACGCAGTATTTT. Amino acids: CASSVEGIGTGATPHVGTQYF.

J is TRBJ2-5 and V is TRBV2, with 9 bases identical to TRBD2. Trimming cost V 3 bases and J 2 bases; bases outside gene matches: 7. CDR3 length equals 16 residues. Germline lookup yields CDR1 SNHLY and CDR2 FYNNEI. The CDR3 reads CASSDAGGKVQETQYF. The CDR3 nucleotides are TGTGCCAGCAGTGACGCGGGGGGGAAGGTGCAAGAGACCCAGTACTTC.

This rearrangement joins TRBV5-4 to TRBJ2-7; D perhaps matches TRBD1 (5 bases). In germline, CDR1 is SGHNT, CDR2 YYREEE (reference sequence). Trimming shortened V by 4 bases and J by 0 bases, and 14 bases separated the two germline ends. The CDR3 contains 15 residues. The CDR3 reads CASSPQGRSSYEQYF. CDR3 bases: TGTGCCAGCAGCCCCCAGGGCCGGAGCTCCTACGAGCAGTACTTC.

J is TRBJ2-7 and V is TRBV28; 11 bases are a match to TRBD2. The germline V gene has CDR1 MDHEN and CDR2 SYDVKM. V was pared by 5 bases and J by 0 bases, with 9 bases of the junction left unmatched. CDR3 length equals 17 residues. CDR3 amino acids: CASSPGTSGRSSYEQYF. The CDR3 region has the DNA TGTGCCAGCAGTCCAGGGACTAGCGGCCGGAGCTCCTACGAGCAGTACTTC.